Below, 18 T cell receptor beta chains from the same sample are listed, as sequenced in a study of patients with pleural tuberculosis. From the reads, TCRdb called clonotypes with MiXCR, one entry per CDR3 protein. The data hold under 55,000 distinct CDR3 sequences, with about 7.9% observed a single time. Every receptor here comes from a human donor with pleural tuberculosis.

The V and J genes are TRBV12-3 or TRBV12-4 and TRBJ2-5; D is unresolved. The CDR3 totals 14 residues. The V end lost 5 bases, the J end lost 1 base, and 11 bases lay between the germline ends. This CDR3 reads CASSPGSVQETQYF. CDR3 nucleotides: TGTGCCAGCAGTCCTGGATCGGTCCAAGAGACCCAGTACTTC.

Concerning this clonotype: This may arise from a read error, as a much more abundant clone is one base away. The chain employs TRBV7-3 and TRBJ1-6; D unclear. Germline values: CDR1 SGHTA, CDR2 FQGTGA. The CDR3 is 14 residues long. V was shortened by 3 bases and J by 6 bases, with 9 bases between the two germline ends. This CDR3 is CASSFGAPNSPLHF. DNA of the CDR3: TGTGCCAGCAGCTTCGGTGCCCCTAATTCACCCCTCCACTTT.

This clonotype was recorded many times. This rearrangement joins TRBV19 to TRBJ2-1, with D tentatively TRBD1 (5 bases). Germline assignment: CDR1 LNHDA and CDR2 SQIVND (reference sequence). The CDR3 is 14 amino acids. Deletions cut 7 bases from V and 0 bases from J, with 10 bases between. The CDR3 bases are TGTGCCAGTACCAGGGATAGCTCCTACAATGAGCAGTTCTTC. As protein: CASTRDSSYNEQFF. The variable domain in full, with the rest retrieved from reference TRBV19 and TRBJ2-1, is DGGITQSPKYLFRKEGQNVTLSCEQNLNHDAMYWYRQDPGQGLRLIYYSQIVNDFQKGDIAEGYSVSREKKESFPLTVTSAQKNPTAFYLCASTRDSSYNEQFFGPGTRLTVL.

This clonotype appeared many times. The chain has TRBV2 and TRBJ1-6; no definite D call. The V gene lost 6 bases and the J gene lost 11 bases, with 11 bases spanning the gap. The CDR3 runs 12 residues. CDR1 SNHLY and CDR2 FYNNEI come from the germline V gene. CDR3 sequence reads: CASSDPYPPLHF. DNA of the CDR3: TGTGCCAGCAGCGACCCATATCCACCCCTCCACTTT.

The table lists this clonotype with many counts. The V call is TRBV14, the J call TRBJ2-3; D possibly corresponds to TRBD2 (5 bases). The CDR3 covers 17 residues. Trimming took off 1 base at V and 0 bases at J, with 14 bases between the two ends. Germline V gives CDR1 SGHDN, CDR2 FVKESK. The CDR3 coding sequence is TGTGCCAGCAGCCAAGCACTAGGGTCCTCTAGCACAGATACGCAGTATTTT. It is translated as CASSQALGSSSTDTQYF.

The J gene is TRBJ1-1, the V gene TRBV29-1, with 9 positions matching TRBD1. CDR3 size: 15 residues. Germline-derived CDR1 and CDR2 are SQVTM and ANQGSEA. J was trimmed by 1 base and V by 6 bases; bases with no gene match: 9. Here the CDR3 reads CSVSPRDRENTEAFF. Here the CDR3 DNA reads TGCAGCGTCAGCCCCCGGGACAGGGAGAACACTGAAGCTTTCTTT.

This clonotype was seen only a few times. Just one base apart from a much larger clone, this may be a read error. The chain recombines TRBV28 with TRBJ1-1; a possible D gene is TRBD1 (5 bases). This CDR3 comprises 14 residues. In germline, CDR1 is MDHEN, CDR2 SYDVKM. Trimming took off 7 bases at V and 6 bases at J, with 18 bases between the two ends. CDR3 region: CASTMRGLGAEAFF. CDR3 sequence (DNA): TGTGCCAGCACTATGAGGGGCCTGGGGGCTGAAGCTTTCTTT.

Concerning this clonotype: A much bigger clone sits one base away, suggesting this may be a read error. This chain links TRBV10-3 with TRBJ1-1; D not resolved. Germline lookup yields CDR1 ENHRY and CDR2 SYGVKD. There are 16 residues in the CDR3. The V gene lost 4 bases and the J gene lost 4 bases, with 19 bases spanning the gap. In DNA, the CDR3 is TGTGCCATCAGTGGTAGTGGAGGGAGAAGGGCCACTGAAGCTTTCTTT. As protein: CAISGSGGRRATEAFF.

This clonotype has ten or more counts. The rearrangement joins TRBV6-2 or TRBV6-3 to TRBJ2-1; D perhaps matches TRBD2 (5 bases). The CDR3 totals 14 residues. CDR1 is MNHEY and CDR2 is SVGEGT in the germline V gene. V lost 5 bases to trimming and J lost 0 bases, with 8 bases between them. The CDR3 sequence is CASSHDYSYNEQFF. The CDR3 DNA reads TGTGCCAGCAGTCACGACTACTCCTACAATGAGCAGTTCTTC.

This clonotype showed up many times. Sequence at one end of the junction differs from germline and may be a read error. The CDR3: CASSLGPGANQETQYF. The CDR3 region has the DNA TGTGCTAGCAGCTTAGGGCCTGGCGCTAACCAAGAGACCCAGTACTTC. This chain uses TRBV7-6 with TRBJ2-5; no reliable D call. The CDR3 consists of 16 residues. Germline CDR1 SGHVS, CDR2 FNYEAQ.

This clonotype was seen many times. The rearrangement links TRBV5-4 to TRBJ2-5; 7 bases line up with TRBD1. V lost 6 bases to trimming and J lost 3 bases; unmatched junction nucleotides: 8. The germline CDR1 and CDR2 sequences are SGHNT and YYREEE (reference sequence). CDR3 length: 14 amino acids. The CDR3 region has the DNA TGTGCCAGCAACTGGGCCGGGACAGAAGAGACCCAGTACTTC. This codes for CASNWAGTEETQYF.

The chain carries TRBV10-3 and TRBJ2-5; 7 nucleotides align to TRBD1. Germline CDR1 reads ENHRY; CDR2 reads SYGVKD. V was clipped by 4 bases and J by 4 bases; unmatched bases: 0. The CDR3 has 12 residues. The CDR3 sequence is CAISGQGETQYF. CDR3 sequence (DNA): TGTGCCATCAGTGGACAGGGAGAGACCCAGTACTTC.

This clonotype was observed at least ten times. The chain couples TRBV19 to TRBJ2-4; 9 bases match TRBD1. V shed 7 bases, J shed 2 bases, and the junction held 6 bases outside the gene matches. Germline V CDR1 and CDR2: LNHDA, SQIVND (reference sequence). The CDR3 loop spans 15 amino acids. The CDR3, as DNA: TGTGCCAGTACCGACAGGGGGGATACCAAAAACATTCAGTACTTC. It specifies CASTDRGDTKNIQYF.

This clonotype was recorded many times. This chain links TRBV29-1 with TRBJ2-3, with 7 nucleotides matching TRBD1. V gave up 7 bases and J gave up 2 bases; unmatched junction bases: 6. The CDR3 is 13 residues long. Germline CDR1 SQVTM, CDR2 ANQGSEA. CDR3 nucleotides: TGCAGCGCAGAGACAGGGCACACAGATACGCAGTATTTT. Its protein is CSAETGHTDTQYF.

This clonotype was seen many times. V and J are TRBV20-1 and TRBJ2-4, with D perhaps assigned TRBD1 or TRBD2 (6 bases each). V lost 6 bases to trimming and J lost 2 bases, with 14 bases between them. Germline-derived CDR1 and CDR2 are DFQATT and SNEGSKA (reference sequence). This CDR3 region has 14 residues. CDR3 coding DNA: TGCAGTGCCCTCACGGGGGCCTCCAAAAACATTCAGTACTTC. Translating it yields CSALTGASKNIQYF.

This clonotype showed up many times. This likely comes from a read error, as the CDR3 has no conserved phenylalanine or tryptophan at its end. It is unclear where the CDR3 begins or ends on the DNA, so no DNA is shown, and the CDR3 is as TCRdb lists it. The chain recombines TRBV25-1 with TRBJ1-1; the table calls TRBD1, which could not be checked here. The CDR3 is 10 amino acids long, termini counted. Germline V lookup: CDR1 MGHDK, CDR2 SYGVNS. This CDR3 is CASSGGVERS.

This clonotype was detected only a few times. The V call is TRBV10-3, the J call TRBJ2-5, with a possible D match to TRBD1 (6 bases). The CDR3 length is 14 residues. V was pared by 7 bases and J by 2 bases, with 14 bases between. Germline V lookup: CDR1 ENHRY, CDR2 SYGVKD. The CDR3 spells CAITPDSEQETQYF. In nucleotides, the CDR3 is TGTGCCATCACTCCGGACAGCGAGCAAGAGACCCAGTACTTC.

At least ten counts were recorded for this clonotype. The rearrangement joins TRBV2 to TRBJ1-1; possibly TRBD1 for D (6 bases). Trimming removed 2 bases at V and 6 bases at J, with 16 bases between. The germline gives CDR1 SNHLY, CDR2 FYNNEI. This CDR3 comprises 15 residues. CDR3 coding DNA: TGTGCCAGCAGTGAAATTGGCAGGGGTTCGTCTGAAGCTTTCTTT. Protein product: CASSEIGRGSSEAFF.